A single sample gave rise to the 21 T cell receptor beta chains below, sequenced in a study of control samples from healthy donors and cancer patients. Sequencing used immunoSEQ multiplex PCR; TCRdb keeps in-frame clones, though not all of them. The sample consists of 30,000 to 40,000 clones, more than 85% of them appearing once. Input material: PBMCs. These receptors all come from a woman in her 40s with lung cancer.

This chain links TRBV5-1 with TRBJ1-6; D is perhaps TRBD1 (5 bases). Between the trimmed V and J ends, which lost 3 bases and 7 bases, there was a span of 17 bases. The CDR3 loop spans 16 amino acids. Per the germline V gene, CDR1 is SGHRS and CDR2 is YFSETQ. The DNA of the CDR3 is TGCGCCAGCAGCTCTTCCACTGACAGCAACAATTCACCCCTCCACTTT. Protein product: CASSSSTDSNNSPLHF.

This rearrangement joins TRBV27 to TRBJ2-5; D possibly matches TRBD1 or TRBD2 (5 bases each). Between the trimmed V and J ends, which lost 6 bases and 2 bases, there was a span of 16 bases. The germline V gene has CDR1 MNHEY and CDR2 SMNVEV (reference sequence). The CDR3 has 15 amino acids. The CDR3 DNA follows: TGTGCCAGCAGCCCCTCGGGGCGGAAACAAGAGACCCAGTACTTC. This gives the protein CASSPSGRKQETQYF.

DNA for the CDR3: TGTGCCAGCAGCCTTCCGGGGGTAGTTAATGAAAAACTGTTTTTT. Protein: CASSLPGVVNEKLFF. J is TRBJ1-4 and V is TRBV7-9; D is perhaps TRBD1 (5 bases). The V end was cut by 5 bases, the J end by 4 bases, with 14 bases between. There are 15 residues in the CDR3. The germline gives CDR1 SEHNR, CDR2 FQNEAQ (reference sequence).

This sequence joins TRBV30 and TRBJ2-1, with 8 bases that match TRBD1. After removal of 2 bases from V and 15 bases from J, the junction contained 6 bases not matched to a gene. In germline, CDR1 is GTSNPN, CDR2 SVGIG (reference sequence). This CDR3 is built from 11 residues. The CDR3 spells CAWSPGQGRFF. CDR3 sequence (DNA): TGTGCCTGGAGTCCCGGACAGGGACGGTTCTTC.

This clone was detected once. The chain links TRBV7-7 to TRBJ2-5, with TRBD2 matching over 9 bases. This CDR3 spans 15 amino acids. J gave up 4 bases and V 5 bases, and 8 bases lay outside the gene matches. Germline-derived CDR1 and CDR2 are SSHAT and FNYEAQ (reference sequence). The CDR3 region is CASSLIAGEIETQYF. The CDR3, as DNA: TGTGCCAGCAGCCTTATAGCGGGGGAAATAGAGACCCAGTACTTC.

The chain joins TRBV5-1 to TRBJ2-7; D not resolved. Deletions cut 3 bases from V and 0 bases from J, with 7 bases between. Per the germline V gene, CDR1 is SGHRS and CDR2 is YFSETQ. This CDR3 region has 13 residues. CDR3: CASSSGDSYEQYF. The CDR3 coding sequence is TGCGCCAGCAGCTCTGGGGACTCCTACGAGCAGTACTTC. The full variable domain, its missing parts supplied by reference TRBV5-1 and TRBJ2-7, is KAGVTQTPRYLIKTRGQQVTLSCSPISGHRSVSWYQQTPGQGLQFLFEYFSETQRNKGNFPGRFSGRQFSNSRSEMNVSTLELGDSALYLCASSSGDSYEQYFGPGTRLTVT.

The V and J genes are TRBV11-2 and TRBJ2-1; TRBD2 is a possible D gene (5 bases). The germline V and J ends were trimmed by 5 bases and 1 base, with 21 bases remaining between them. This CDR3 is built from 18 residues. The germline gives CDR1 SGHAT, CDR2 FQNNGV. In DNA, the CDR3 is TGTGCCAGCAGCCCAGGACTTAAGGATAGATTTTCCTACAATGAGCAGTTCTTC. It is translated as CASSPGLKDRFSYNEQFF. Using reference TRBV11-2 and TRBJ2-1 for the parts outside the CDR3, the full variable domain is EAGVAQSPRYKIIEKRQSVAFWCNPISGHATLYWYQQILGQGPKLLIQFQNNGVVDDSQLPKDRFSAERLKGVDSTLKIQPAKLEDSAVYLCASSPGLKDRFSYNEQFFGPGTRLTVL.

The chain uses TRBV2 and TRBJ1-2; possible D gene TRBD1, 5 bases. The ends were cut back, 0 bases at V and 2 bases at J, with 10 bases in the middle. This CDR3 has 15 residues. The germline CDR1 and CDR2 sequences are SNHLY and FYNNEI. CDR3 coding DNA: TGTGCCAGCAGTGAAGCAAACAGGCGAAACTATGGCTACACCTTC. Amino acids: CASSEANRRNYGYTF.

The chain couples TRBV2 to TRBJ1-2, with a tentative D call TRBD1 (5 bases). Trimming pared 10 bases from V and 6 bases from J, leaving 21 bases between. In germline, CDR1 is SNHLY, CDR2 FYNNEI. The CDR3 is made up of 14 amino acids. CDR3 sequence (DNA): TGTGCCACCACCAGGGAAGGCGAGGTTAATGGCTACACCTTC. Its translation: CATTREGEVNGYTF.

The chain carries TRBV6-5 and TRBJ2-2; D remains unclear. The CDR3 length is 14 residues. Trimming removed 0 bases at V and 0 bases at J, with 2 bases between. Per germline, CDR1 MNHEY and CDR2 SVGAGI. The DNA for the CDR3 is TGTGCCAGCAGTTACTCTTCGAACACCGGGGAGCTGTTTTTT. The encoded protein is CASSYSSNTGELFF.

This rearrangement joins TRBV11-2 to TRBJ2-7; the D is unclear. V was cut by 0 bases and J by 4 bases, with 10 bases left in between. CDR3 length: 14 residues. Germline loops: CDR1 SGHAT, CDR2 FQNNGV. CDR3 DNA sequence: TGTGCCAGCAGCTTAGAGGTAGCTGGGTACGAGCAGTACTTC. This codes for CASSLEVAGYEQYF. The variable domain in full, with the rest retrieved from reference TRBV11-2 and TRBJ2-7, is EAGVAQSPRYKIIEKRQSVAFWCNPISGHATLYWYQQILGQGPKLLIQFQNNGVVDDSQLPKDRFSAERLKGVDSTLKIQPAKLEDSAVYLCASSLEVAGYEQYFGPGTRLTVT.

The chain joins TRBV11-3 to TRBJ2-5; 8 bases are shared with TRBD1. Germline CDR1 SGHNT, CDR2 YENEEA. CDR3 length: 14 amino acids. V was clipped by 5 bases and J by 4 bases; unmatched bases: 6. CDR3: CASSRTGMRETQYF. CDR3 coding DNA: TGTGCCAGCAGCAGGACAGGGATGAGAGAGACCCAGTACTTC.

This clone was counted a single time. Other DNA variants within this sample encode the same CDR3. The V and J genes are TRBV7-2 and TRBJ1-5; 7 nucleotides agree with TRBD1. This CDR3 is built from 15 residues. The V segment lost 3 bases and the J segment 7 bases; nucleotides outside the gene matches: 9. Germline V gene lookup returns CDR1 SGHTA and CDR2 FQGNSA. CDR3 sequence: CASSFREGAGQPQHF. The DNA of the CDR3 is TGTGCCAGCAGCTTTCGGGAGGGGGCGGGGCAGCCCCAGCATTTT.

The sample holds one count of this clone. CDR3 region: CASSLGGTGEAEGYTF. The CDR3 region has the DNA TGTGCCAGCAGCTTGGGGGGGACAGGGGAGGCAGAGGGCTACACCTTC. The V call is TRBV7-2, the J call TRBJ1-2; 10 positions agree with TRBD1. The V gene's germline CDR1 is SGHTA and CDR2 FQGNSA. The CDR3 runs to 16 residues. V lost 3 bases, J lost 8 bases, and 12 bases stayed unmatched.

The V call is TRBV7-3, the J call TRBJ2-3; D is tentatively TRBD1 or TRBD2 (6 bases each). The CDR3 loop spans 15 amino acids. In germline, CDR1 is SGHTA, CDR2 FQGTGA. V gave up 3 bases and J gave up 2 bases, with 12 bases separating them. In nucleotides, the CDR3 is TGTGCCAGCAGCTTTCGGCCGGGGGCCACAGATACGCAGTATTTT. This codes for CASSFRPGATDTQYF. Using reference TRBV7-3 and TRBJ2-3 for the parts outside the CDR3, the full variable domain is GAGVSQTPSNKVTEKGKYVELRCDPISGHTALYWYRQSLGQGPEFLIYFQGTGAADDSGLPNDRFFAVRPEGSVSTLKIQRTERGDSAVYLCASSFRPGATDTQYFGPGTRLTVL.

The rearrangement joins TRBV19 to TRBJ2-5, with 7 bases fitting TRBD1. This CDR3 region has 15 residues. Germline lookup yields CDR1 LNHDA and CDR2 SQIVND (reference sequence). Trimming at V came to 4 bases and at J to 2 bases, leaving 7 bases not matched to a gene. Written as DNA, the CDR3 is TGTGCCAGTAGTACCGACAGGGTTGGACAAGAGACCCAGTACTTC. It codes for CASSTDRVGQETQYF.

This chain uses TRBV3-1 (or the pseudogene TRBV3-2) with TRBJ1-1; weak D call: TRBD1 (6 bases). V lost 0 bases, J lost 4 bases, and 12 bases lay in between. Germline CDR1 reads LGHDT; CDR2 reads YNNKEL (reference sequence). The CDR3 consists of 15 residues. CDR3 sequence: CASSQEGGWSTEAFF. For the CDR3, the DNA is TGTGCCAGCAGCCAAGAAGGGGGTTGGAGCACTGAAGCTTTCTTT.

The rearrangement joins TRBV6-5 to TRBJ2-7; the D gene is possibly TRBD1 (5 bases). The CDR3 is made up of 15 amino acids. V dropped 8 bases and J dropped 1 base, with 18 bases sitting between them. The germline CDR1 and CDR2 sequences are MNHEY and SVGAGI. This CDR3 reads CASHYMSRESYEQYF. The CDR3 DNA sequence: TGTGCCAGCCACTACATGTCCAGGGAATCCTACGAGCAGTACTTC.

This clone was observed a single time. The chain combines TRBV19 with TRBJ1-2, with TRBD1 as a possible D gene (5 bases). Germline CDR1 reads LNHDA; CDR2 reads SQIVND (reference sequence). This CDR3 comprises 15 residues. The V gene lost 6 bases and the J gene lost 2 bases, with 16 bases spanning the gap. CDR3 bases: TGTGCCAGTAGCCTCCAGGGAGAATACAACTATGGCTACACCTTC. Protein sequence: CASSLQGEYNYGYTF.

This chain links TRBV7-9 with TRBJ1-2; 8 nucleotides align to TRBD1. The CDR3 has 17 amino acids. In germline, CDR1 is SEHNR, CDR2 FQNEAQ (reference sequence). V lost 4 bases and J lost 4; bases outside the gene matches: 14. CDR3 DNA: TGTGCCAGCAGCTCCCGGACAGGGCCAATCTATGGCTATGGCTACACCTTC. This codes for CASSSRTGPIYGYGYTF.

The V call is TRBV11-3, the J call TRBJ2-5; 7 bases fit TRBD1. The CDR3 totals 13 residues. J lost 2 bases, V lost 6 bases, and 3 bases had no gene match. CDR1 and CDR2 from the germline V gene are SGHNT and YENEEA. The CDR3 loop reads CASREQGQETQYF. CDR3 in DNA: TGTGCCAGCAGGGAACAGGGGCAAGAGACCCAGTACTTC.